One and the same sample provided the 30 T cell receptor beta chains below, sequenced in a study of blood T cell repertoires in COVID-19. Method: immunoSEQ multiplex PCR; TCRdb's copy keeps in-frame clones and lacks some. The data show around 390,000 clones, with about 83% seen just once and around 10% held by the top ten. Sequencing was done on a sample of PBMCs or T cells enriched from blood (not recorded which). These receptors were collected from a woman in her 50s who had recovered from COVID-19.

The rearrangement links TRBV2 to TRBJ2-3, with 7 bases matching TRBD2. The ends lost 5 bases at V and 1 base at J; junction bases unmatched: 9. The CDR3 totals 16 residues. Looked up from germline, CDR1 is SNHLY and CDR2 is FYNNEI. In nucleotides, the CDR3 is TGTGCCAGCAGTACCCCTAGCGGTCGTGGCACAGATACGCAGTATTTT. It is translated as CASSTPSGRGTDTQYF.

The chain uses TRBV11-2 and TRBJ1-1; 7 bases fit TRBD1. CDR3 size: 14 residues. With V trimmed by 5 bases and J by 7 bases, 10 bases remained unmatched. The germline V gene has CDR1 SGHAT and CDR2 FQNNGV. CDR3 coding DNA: TGTGCCAGCAGCCACAGGGGTGGCGAAGGTGAAGCTTTCTTT. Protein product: CASSHRGGEGEAFF.

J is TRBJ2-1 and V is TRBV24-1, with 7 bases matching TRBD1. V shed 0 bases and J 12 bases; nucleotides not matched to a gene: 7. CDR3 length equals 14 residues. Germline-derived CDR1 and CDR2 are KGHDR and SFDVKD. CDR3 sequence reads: CATSDLSQGVGQFF. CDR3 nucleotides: TGTGCCACCAGTGATTTGTCTCAGGGGGTCGGGCAGTTCTTC.

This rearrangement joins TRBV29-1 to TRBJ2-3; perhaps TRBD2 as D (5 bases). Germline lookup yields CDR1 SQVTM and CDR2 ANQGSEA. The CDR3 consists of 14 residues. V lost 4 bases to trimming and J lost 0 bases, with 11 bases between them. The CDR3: CSVGAGLSTDTQYF. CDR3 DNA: TGCAGCGTTGGTGCGGGTTTAAGCACAGATACGCAGTATTTT.

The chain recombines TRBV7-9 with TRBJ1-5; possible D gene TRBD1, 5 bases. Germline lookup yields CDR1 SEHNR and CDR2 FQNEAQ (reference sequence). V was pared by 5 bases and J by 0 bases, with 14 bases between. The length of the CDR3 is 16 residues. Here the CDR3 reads CASSHFDRDSNQPQHF. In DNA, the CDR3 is TGTGCCAGCAGCCACTTTGACAGAGATAGCAATCAGCCCCAGCATTTT.

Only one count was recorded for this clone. For the CDR3, the DNA is TGTGCCAGCAGAAGAGATAGCAATCAGCCCCAGCATTTT. It yields the protein CASRRDSNQPQHF. This chain joins TRBV2 and TRBJ1-5, with D uncertain. CDR1 is SNHLY, CDR2 FYNNEI, per germline. Trimming pared 6 bases from V and 0 bases from J, leaving 6 bases between. The length of the CDR3 is 13 residues.

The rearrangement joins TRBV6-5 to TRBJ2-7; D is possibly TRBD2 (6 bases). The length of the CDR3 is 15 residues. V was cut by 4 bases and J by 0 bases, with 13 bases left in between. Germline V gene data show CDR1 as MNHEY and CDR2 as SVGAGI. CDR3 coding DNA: TGTGCCAGCAGTTCCTTAGCGACTAGCTCCTACGAGCAGTACTTC. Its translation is CASSSLATSSYEQYF.

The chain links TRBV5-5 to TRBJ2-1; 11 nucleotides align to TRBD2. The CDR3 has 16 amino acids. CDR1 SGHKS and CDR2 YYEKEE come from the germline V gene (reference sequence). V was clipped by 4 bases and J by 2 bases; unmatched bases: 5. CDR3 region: CASSLGTSGTYNEQFF. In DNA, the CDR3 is TGTGCCAGCAGCCTAGGGACTAGCGGTACCTACAATGAGCAGTTCTTC.

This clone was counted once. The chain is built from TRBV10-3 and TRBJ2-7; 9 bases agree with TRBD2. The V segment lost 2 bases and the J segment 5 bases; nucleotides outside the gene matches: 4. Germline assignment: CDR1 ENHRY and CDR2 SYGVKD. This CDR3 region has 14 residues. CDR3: CAISEVAGADEQYF. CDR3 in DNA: TGTGCCATCAGTGAGGTAGCGGGGGCAGACGAGCAGTACTTC.

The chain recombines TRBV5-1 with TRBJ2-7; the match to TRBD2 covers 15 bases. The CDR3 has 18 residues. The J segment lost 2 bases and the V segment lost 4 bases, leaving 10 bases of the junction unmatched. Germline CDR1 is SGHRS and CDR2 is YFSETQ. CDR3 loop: CASSPGLAGGQPPYEQYF. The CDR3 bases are TGCGCCAGCAGCCCGGGACTAGCGGGGGGCCAACCACCCTACGAGCAGTACTTC.

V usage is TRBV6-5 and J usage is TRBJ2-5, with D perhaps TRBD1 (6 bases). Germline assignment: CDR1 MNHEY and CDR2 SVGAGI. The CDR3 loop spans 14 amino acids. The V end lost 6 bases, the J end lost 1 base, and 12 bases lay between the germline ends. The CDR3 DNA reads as TGTGCCAGCAGACCAGACAGGAGCCAAGAGACCCAGTACTTC. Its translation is CASRPDRSQETQYF.

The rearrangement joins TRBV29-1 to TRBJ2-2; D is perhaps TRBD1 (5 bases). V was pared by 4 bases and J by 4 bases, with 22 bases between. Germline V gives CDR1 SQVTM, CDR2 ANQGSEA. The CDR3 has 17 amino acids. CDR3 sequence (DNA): TGCAGCGTTGGATGGGTCCTAACTGGTAGGGGCACCGGGGAGCTGTTTTTT. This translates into CSVGWVLTGRGTGELFF.

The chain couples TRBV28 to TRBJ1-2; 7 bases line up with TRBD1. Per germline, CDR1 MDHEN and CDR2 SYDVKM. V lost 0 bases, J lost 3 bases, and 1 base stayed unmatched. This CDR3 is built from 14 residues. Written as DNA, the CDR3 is TGTGCCAGCAGTTTATGGCAGGGGGACTATGGCTACACCTTC. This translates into CASSLWQGDYGYTF.

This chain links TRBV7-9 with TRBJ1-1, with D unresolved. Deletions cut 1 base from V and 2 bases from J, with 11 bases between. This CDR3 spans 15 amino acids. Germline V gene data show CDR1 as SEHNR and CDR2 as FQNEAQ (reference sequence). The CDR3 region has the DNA TGTGCCAGCAGCTTAGTAGGTCGGGGAAACACTGAAGCTTTCTTT. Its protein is CASSLVGRGNTEAFF.

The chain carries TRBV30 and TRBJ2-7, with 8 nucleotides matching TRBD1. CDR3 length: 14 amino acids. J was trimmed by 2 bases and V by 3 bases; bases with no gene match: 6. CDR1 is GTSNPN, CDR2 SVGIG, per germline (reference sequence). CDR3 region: CAWRGQGSPYEQYF. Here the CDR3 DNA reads TGTGCCTGGAGAGGACAGGGAAGCCCCTACGAGCAGTACTTC.

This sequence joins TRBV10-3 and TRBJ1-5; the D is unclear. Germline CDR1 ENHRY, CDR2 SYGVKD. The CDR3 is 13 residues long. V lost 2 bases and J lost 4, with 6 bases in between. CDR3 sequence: CAISEEVNQPQHF. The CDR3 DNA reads TGTGCCATCAGTGAGGAGGTTAATCAGCCCCAGCATTTT.

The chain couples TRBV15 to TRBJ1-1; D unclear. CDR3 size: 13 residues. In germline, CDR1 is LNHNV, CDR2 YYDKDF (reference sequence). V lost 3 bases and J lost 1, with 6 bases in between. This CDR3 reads CATSSKQNTEAFF. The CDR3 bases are TGTGCCACCAGCAGCAAACAGAACACTGAAGCTTTCTTT.

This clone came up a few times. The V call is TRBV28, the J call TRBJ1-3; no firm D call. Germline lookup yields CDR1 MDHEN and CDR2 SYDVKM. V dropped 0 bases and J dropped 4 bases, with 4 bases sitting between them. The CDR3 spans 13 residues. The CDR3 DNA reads TGTGCCAGCAGTTTATGGAGAGGAAACACCATATATTTT. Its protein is CASSLWRGNTIYF.

The CDR3 DNA sequence: TGTGCCAGTACGACAGCCCTGGATGAAAAACTGTTTTTT. This gives the protein CASTTALDEKLFF. This chain connects TRBV19 to TRBJ1-4, with D perhaps TRBD1 (5 bases). Trimming pared 7 bases from V and 6 bases from J, leaving 12 bases between. This CDR3 comprises 13 residues. Germline CDR1 LNHDA, CDR2 SQIVND (reference sequence).

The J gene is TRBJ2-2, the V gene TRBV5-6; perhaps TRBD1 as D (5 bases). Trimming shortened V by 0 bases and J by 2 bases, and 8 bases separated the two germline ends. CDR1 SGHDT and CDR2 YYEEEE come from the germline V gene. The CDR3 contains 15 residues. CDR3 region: CASSLEQDNTGELFF. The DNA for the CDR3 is TGTGCCAGCAGCTTGGAACAGGATAACACCGGGGAGCTGTTTTTT.

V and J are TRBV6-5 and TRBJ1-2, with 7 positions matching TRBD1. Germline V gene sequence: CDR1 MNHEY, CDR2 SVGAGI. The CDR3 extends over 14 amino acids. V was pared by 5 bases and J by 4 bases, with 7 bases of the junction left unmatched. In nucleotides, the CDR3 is TGTGCCAGCAGTACGGACAGGTGGGCCTATGGCTACACCTTC. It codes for CASSTDRWAYGYTF.

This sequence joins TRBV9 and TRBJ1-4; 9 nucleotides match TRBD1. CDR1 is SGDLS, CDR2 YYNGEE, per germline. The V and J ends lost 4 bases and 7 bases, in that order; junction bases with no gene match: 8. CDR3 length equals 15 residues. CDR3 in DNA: TGTGCCAGCAGCCGAGATGGGACAGGGTCTGAAAAACTGTTTTTT. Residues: CASSRDGTGSEKLFF.

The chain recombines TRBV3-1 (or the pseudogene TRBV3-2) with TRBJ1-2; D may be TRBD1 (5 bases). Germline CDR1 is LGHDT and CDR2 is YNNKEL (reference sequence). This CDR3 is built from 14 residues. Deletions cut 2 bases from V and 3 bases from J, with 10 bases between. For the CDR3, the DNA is TGTGCCAGCAGCCAAAGCCTAGGGGACTATGGCTACACCTTC. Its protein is CASSQSLGDYGYTF.

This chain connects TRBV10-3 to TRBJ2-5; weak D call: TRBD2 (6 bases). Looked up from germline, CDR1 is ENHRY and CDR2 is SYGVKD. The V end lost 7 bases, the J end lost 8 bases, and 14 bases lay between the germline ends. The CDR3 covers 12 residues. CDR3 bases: TGTGCCATCAAAGTGAAGGAGGGAACCCAGTACTTC. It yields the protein CAIKVKEGTQYF.

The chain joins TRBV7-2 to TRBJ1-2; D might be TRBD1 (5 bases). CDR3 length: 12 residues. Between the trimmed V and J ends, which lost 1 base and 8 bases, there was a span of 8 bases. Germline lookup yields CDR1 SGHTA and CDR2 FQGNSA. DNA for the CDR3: TGTGCCAGCAGCTTAGTGCGGGGCGGCTACACCTTC. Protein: CASSLVRGGYTF. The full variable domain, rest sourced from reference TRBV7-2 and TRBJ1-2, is GAGVSQSPSNKVTEKGKDVELRCDPISGHTALYWYRQSLGQGLEFLIYFQGNSAPDKSGLPSDRFSAERTGGSVSTLTIQRTQQEDSAVYLCASSLVRGGYTFGSGTRLTVV.

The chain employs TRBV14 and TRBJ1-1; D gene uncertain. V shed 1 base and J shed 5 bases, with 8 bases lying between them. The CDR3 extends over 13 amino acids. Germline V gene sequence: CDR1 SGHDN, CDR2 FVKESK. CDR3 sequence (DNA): TGTGCCAGCAGCCAAGTTTTCCTGACTGAAGCTTTCTTT. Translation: CASSQVFLTEAFF.

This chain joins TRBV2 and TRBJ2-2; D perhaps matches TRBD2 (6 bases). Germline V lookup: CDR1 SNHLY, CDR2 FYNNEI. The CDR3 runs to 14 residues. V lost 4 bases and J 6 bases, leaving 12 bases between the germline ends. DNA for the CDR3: TGTGCCAGCAGTGTAAAACTAGCCGCCGGGGAGCTGTTTTTT. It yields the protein CASSVKLAAGELFF.

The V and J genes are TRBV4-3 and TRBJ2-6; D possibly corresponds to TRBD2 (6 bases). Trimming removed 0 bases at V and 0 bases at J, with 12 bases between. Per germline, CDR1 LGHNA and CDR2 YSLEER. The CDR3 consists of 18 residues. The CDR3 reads CASSQDLRGNSGANVLTF. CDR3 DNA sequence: TGCGCCAGCAGCCAAGATCTACGGGGGAACTCTGGGGCCAACGTCCTGACTTTC.

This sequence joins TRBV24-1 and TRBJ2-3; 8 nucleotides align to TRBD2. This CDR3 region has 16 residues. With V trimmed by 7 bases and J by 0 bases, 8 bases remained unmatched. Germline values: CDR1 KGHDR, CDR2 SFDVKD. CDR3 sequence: CATSGGDVASTDTQYF. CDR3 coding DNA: TGTGCCACCAGCGGGGGGGACGTCGCTAGCACAGATACGCAGTATTTT.

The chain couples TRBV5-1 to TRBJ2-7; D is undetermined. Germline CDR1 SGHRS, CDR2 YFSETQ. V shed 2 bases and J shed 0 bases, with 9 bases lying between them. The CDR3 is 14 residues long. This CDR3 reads CASSLVHNSYEQYF. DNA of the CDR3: TGCGCCAGCAGCTTAGTTCACAACTCCTACGAGCAGTACTTC.